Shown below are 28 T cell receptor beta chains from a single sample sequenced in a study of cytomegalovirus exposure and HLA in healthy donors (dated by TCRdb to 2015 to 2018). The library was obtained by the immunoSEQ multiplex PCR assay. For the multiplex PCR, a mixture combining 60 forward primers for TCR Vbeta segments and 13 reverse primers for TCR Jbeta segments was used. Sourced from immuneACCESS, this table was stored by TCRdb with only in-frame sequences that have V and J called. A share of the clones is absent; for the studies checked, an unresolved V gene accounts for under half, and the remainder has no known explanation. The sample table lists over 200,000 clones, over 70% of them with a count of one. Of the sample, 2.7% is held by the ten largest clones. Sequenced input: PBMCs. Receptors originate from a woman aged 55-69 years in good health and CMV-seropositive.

Here the CDR3 reads CASSPDRGLGDTQYF. The CDR3 DNA reads TGTGCCAGCAGCCCAGACAGGGGGCTTGGAGATACGCAGTATTTT. This chain connects TRBV7-9 to TRBJ2-3; 10 nucleotides agree with TRBD1. Per germline, CDR1 SEHNR and CDR2 FQNEAQ (reference sequence). The CDR3 runs 15 residues. The V and J ends lost 5 bases and 5 bases, in that order; junction bases with no gene match: 7.

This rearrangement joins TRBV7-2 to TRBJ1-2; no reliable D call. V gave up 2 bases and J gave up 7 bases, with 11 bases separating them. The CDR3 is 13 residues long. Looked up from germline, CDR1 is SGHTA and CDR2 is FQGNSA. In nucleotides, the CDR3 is TGTGCCAGCAGCTTATATGAGGGAAGTGGCTACACCTTC. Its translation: CASSLYEGSGYTF.

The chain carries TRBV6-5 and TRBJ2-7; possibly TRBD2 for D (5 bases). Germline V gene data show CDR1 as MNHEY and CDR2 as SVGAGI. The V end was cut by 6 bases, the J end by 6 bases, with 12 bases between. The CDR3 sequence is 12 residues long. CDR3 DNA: TGTGCCAGCAGCTCACGAGGAGGCGAGCAGTACTTC. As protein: CASSSRGGEQYF.

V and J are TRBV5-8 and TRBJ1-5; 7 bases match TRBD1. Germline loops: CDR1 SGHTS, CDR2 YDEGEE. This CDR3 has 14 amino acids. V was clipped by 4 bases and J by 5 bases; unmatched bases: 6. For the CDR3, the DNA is TGTGCCAGCAGCCCAGGGACAGTTGATCAGCCCCAGCATTTT. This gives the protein CASSPGTVDQPQHF.

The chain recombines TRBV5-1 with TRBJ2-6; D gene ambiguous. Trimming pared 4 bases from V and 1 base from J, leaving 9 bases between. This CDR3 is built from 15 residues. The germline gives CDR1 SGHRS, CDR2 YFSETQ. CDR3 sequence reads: CASSNLESGANVLTF. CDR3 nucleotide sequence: TGCGCCAGCAGCAACCTAGAGTCTGGGGCCAACGTCCTGACTTTC. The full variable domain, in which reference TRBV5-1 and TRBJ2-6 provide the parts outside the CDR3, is KAGVTQTPRYLIKTRGQQVTLSCSPISGHRSVSWYQQTPGQGLQFLFEYFSETQRNKGNFPGRFSGRQFSNSRSEMNVSTLELGDSALYLCASSNLESGANVLTFGAGSRLTVL.

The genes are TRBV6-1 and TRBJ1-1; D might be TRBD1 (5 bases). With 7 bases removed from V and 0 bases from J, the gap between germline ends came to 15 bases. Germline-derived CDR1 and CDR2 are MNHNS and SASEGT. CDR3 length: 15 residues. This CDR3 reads CASNPQAGMNTEAFF. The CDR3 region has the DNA TGTGCCAGCAATCCACAGGCAGGGATGAACACTGAAGCTTTCTTT.

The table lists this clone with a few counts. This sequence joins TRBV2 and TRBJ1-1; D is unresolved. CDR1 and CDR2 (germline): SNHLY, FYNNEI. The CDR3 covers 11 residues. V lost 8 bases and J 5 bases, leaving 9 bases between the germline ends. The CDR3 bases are TGTGCCAGCGAAGTGGCAACTGAAGCTTTCTTT. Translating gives CASEVATEAFF.

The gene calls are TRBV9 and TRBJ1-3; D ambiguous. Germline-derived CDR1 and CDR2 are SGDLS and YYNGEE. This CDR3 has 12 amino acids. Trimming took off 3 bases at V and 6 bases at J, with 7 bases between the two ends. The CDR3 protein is CASSGGINTIYF. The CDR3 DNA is TGTGCCAGCAGCGGAGGGATAAACACCATATATTTT.

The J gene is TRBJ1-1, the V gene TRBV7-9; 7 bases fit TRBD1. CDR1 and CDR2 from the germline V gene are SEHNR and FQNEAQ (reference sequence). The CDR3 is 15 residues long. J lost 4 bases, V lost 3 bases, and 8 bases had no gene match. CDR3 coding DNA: TGTGCCAGCAGCTTCGCAGACAGGGCGGGCACTGAAGCTTTCTTT. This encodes CASSFADRAGTEAFF.

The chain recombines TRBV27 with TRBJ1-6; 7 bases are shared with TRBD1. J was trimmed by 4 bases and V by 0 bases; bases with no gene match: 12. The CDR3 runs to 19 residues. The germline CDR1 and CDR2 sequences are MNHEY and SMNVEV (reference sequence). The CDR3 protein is CASSLSAPLTGRYNSPLHF. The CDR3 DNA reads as TGTGCCAGCAGTTTATCAGCCCCCTTGACAGGGAGATATAATTCACCCCTCCACTTT.

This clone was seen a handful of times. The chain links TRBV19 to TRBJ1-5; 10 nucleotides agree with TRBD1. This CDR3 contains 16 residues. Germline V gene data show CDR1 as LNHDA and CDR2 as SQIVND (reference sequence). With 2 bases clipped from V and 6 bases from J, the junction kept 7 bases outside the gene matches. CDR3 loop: CASSIKGQGTFQPQHF. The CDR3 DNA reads TGTGCCAGTAGTATAAAGGGACAGGGGACCTTTCAGCCCCAGCATTTT.

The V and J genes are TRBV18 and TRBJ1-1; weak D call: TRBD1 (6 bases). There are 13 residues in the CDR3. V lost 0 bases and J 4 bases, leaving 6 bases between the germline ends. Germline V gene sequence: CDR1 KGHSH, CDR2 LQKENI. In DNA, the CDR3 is TGTGCCAGCTCACCACCAGGGGGCACTGAAGCTTTCTTT. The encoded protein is CASSPPGGTEAFF. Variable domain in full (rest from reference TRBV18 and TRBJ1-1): NAGVMQNPRHLVRRRGQEARLRCSPMKGHSHVYWYRQLPEEGLKFMVYLQKENIIDESGMPKERFSAEFPKEGPSILRIQQVVRGDSAAYFCASSPPGGTEAFFGQGTRLTVV.

CDR3 residues: CASSSLAGVYEQYF. The DNA of the CDR3 is TGTGCCAGCAGCTCCTTAGCGGGAGTGTACGAGCAGTACTTC. The chain couples TRBV6-5 to TRBJ2-7; TRBD2 matches at 9 bases. Losses at the gene ends were 6 bases for V and 4 bases for J; bases not matched to a gene: 7. The CDR3 spans 14 residues. CDR1 is MNHEY, CDR2 SVGAGI, per germline.

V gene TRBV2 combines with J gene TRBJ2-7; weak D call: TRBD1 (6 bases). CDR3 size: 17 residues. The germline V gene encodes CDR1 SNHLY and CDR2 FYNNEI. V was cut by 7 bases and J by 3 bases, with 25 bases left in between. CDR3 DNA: TGTGCCAGCACCGCAGGGGTGGGTCGACGGGACCGCTACGAGCAGTACTTC. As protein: CASTAGVGRRDRYEQYF. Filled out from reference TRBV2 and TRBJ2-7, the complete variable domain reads EPEVTQTPSHQVTQMGQEVILRCVPISNHLYFYWYRQILGQKVEFLVSFYNNEISEKSEIFDDQFSVERPDGSNFTLKIRSTKLEDSAMYFCASTAGVGRRDRYEQYFGPGTRLTVT.

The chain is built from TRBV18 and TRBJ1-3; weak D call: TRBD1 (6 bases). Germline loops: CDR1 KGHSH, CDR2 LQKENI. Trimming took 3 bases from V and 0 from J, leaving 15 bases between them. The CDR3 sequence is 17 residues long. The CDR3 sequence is CASSPYVGQNSGNTIYF. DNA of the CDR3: TGTGCCAGCTCACCCTACGTAGGACAGAACTCTGGAAACACCATATATTTT.

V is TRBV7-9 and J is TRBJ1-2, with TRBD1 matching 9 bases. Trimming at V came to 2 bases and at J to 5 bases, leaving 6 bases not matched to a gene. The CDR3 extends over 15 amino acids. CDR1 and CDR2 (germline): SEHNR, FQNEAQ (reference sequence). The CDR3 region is CASSLTSGTGYGYTF. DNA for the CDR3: TGTGCCAGCAGCTTAACTTCCGGGACAGGGTATGGCTACACCTTC. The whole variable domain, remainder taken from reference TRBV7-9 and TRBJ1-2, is DTGVSQNPRHKITKRGQNVTFRCDPISEHNRLYWYRQTLGQGPEFLTYFQNEAQLEKSRLLSDRFSAERPKGSFSTLEIQRTEQGDSAMYLCASSLTSGTGYGYTFGSGTRLTVV.

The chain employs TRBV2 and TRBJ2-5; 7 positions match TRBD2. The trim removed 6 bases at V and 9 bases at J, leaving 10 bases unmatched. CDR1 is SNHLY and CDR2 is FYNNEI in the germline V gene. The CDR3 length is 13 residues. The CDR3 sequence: CASRATSVGAQYF. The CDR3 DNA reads TGTGCCAGCAGAGCAACTAGCGTTGGGGCCCAGTACTTC.

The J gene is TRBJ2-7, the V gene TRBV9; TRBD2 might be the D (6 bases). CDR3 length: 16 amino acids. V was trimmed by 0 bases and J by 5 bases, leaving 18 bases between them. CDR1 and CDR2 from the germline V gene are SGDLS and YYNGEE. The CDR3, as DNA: TGTGCCAGCAGCGTAGGAATAGCGGAACCCCCAGACGAGCAGTACTTC. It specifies CASSVGIAEPPDEQYF.

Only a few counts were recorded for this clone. The CDR3 protein is CASSPRGQGTTEAFF. CDR3 bases: TGTGCCAGCAGCCCACGGGGACAGGGCACGACTGAAGCTTTCTTT. The chain joins TRBV7-2 to TRBJ1-1; 9 nucleotides agree with TRBD1. J gave up 5 bases and V 5 bases, and 9 bases lay outside the gene matches. The CDR3 extends over 15 amino acids. Germline-derived CDR1 and CDR2 are SGHTA and FQGNSA.

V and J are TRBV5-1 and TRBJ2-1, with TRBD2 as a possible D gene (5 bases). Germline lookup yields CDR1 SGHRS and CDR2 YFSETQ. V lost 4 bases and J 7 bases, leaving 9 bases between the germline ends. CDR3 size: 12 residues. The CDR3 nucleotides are TGCGCCAGCAGCCCCCCGGGAAATGAGCAGTTCTTC. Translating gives CASSPPGNEQFF.

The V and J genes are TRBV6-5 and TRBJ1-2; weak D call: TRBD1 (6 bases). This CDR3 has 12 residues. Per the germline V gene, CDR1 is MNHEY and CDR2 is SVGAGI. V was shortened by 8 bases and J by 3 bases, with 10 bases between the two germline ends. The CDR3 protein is CASGGPDYGYTF. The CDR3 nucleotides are TGTGCCAGCGGGGGCCCTGACTATGGCTACACCTTC.

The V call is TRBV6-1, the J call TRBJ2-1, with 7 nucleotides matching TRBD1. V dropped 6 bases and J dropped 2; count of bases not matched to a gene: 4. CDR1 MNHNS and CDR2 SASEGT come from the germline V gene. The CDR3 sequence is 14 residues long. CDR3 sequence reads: CASRAGTAYNEQFF. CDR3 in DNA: TGTGCCAGCAGAGCCGGGACAGCCTACAATGAGCAGTTCTTC.

The CDR3 protein is CASSFTTLNTEAFF. The CDR3 nucleotides read TGCGCCAGCAGCTTTACCACACTGAACACTGAAGCTTTCTTT. The rearrangement joins TRBV5-1 to TRBJ1-1; D not resolved. In germline, CDR1 is SGHRS, CDR2 YFSETQ. This CDR3 contains 14 residues. V lost 2 bases to trimming and J lost 0 bases, with 8 bases between them.

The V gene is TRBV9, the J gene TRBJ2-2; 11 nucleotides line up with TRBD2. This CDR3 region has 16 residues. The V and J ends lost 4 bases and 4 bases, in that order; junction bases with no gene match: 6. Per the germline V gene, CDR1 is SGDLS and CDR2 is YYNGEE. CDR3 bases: TGTGCCAGCAGCCCCCTTAGCGGGGGGGTCACCGGGGAGCTGTTTTTT. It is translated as CASSPLSGGVTGELFF.

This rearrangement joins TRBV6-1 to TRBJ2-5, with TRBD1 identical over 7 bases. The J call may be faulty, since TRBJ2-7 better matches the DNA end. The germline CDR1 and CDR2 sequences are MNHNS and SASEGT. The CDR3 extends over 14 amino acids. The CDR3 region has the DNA TGTGCCAGCACAAGGACAGGACTCAACGACGAGCAGTACTTC. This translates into CASTRTGLNDEQYF.

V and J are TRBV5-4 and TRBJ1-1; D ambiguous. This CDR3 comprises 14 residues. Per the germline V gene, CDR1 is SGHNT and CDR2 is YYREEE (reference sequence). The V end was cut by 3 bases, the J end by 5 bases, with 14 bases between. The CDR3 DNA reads TGTGCCAGCAGCTCCACCGGAGCGCGGACTGAAGCTTTCTTT. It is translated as CASSSTGARTEAFF.

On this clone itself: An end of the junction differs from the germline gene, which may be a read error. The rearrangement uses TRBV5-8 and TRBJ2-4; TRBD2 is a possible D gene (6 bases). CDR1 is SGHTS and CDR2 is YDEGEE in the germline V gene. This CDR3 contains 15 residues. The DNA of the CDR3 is TGTGCCAGCGGCTTGGGGGGAGCTCCCAAAAACATTCAGTACTTC. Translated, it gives CASGLGGAPKNIQYF.

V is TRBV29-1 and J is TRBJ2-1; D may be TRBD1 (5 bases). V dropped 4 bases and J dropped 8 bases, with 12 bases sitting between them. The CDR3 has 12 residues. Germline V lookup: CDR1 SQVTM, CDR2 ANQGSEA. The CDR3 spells CSVATWGDEQFF. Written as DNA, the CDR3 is TGCAGCGTTGCAACATGGGGCGATGAGCAGTTCTTC.